This T cell receptor beta chain was identified in a study of blood T cell repertoires in COVID-19. Looking at the study overall: Donors in the United States, Italy and Spain gave samples during acute or convalescent COVID-19. Sources were T cells, B-cell-depleted T cells, or PBMCs; the material itself was cDNA or gDNA.

Residents of 24 US areas, aged about 18 to 95 years, made up the participants. Recovered participants had two consecutive negative NP/OP PCR tests, healthcare professional clearance, or symptom resolution. The method was immunoSEQ multiplex PCR; TCRdb's version includes in-frame clones alone and lacks a portion of them. The table lists more than 200,000 clones, about 88% of them singletons. The ends lost 4 bases at V and 1 base at J; junction bases unmatched: 8. The CDR3 consists of 16 residues. CDR1 SGHRS and CDR2 YFSETQ come from the germline V gene. The receptor's source is a woman in her forties or fifties who had recovered from COVID-19. The genes are TRBV5-1 and TRBJ1-2, with 9 bases fitting TRBD1. Sequences were obtained from PBMCs or T cells enriched from blood (not recorded which). CDR3 DNA sequence: TGCGCCAGCAGCACCACCGGGACAGGGAGTAACTATGGCTACACCTTC. It is translated as CASSTTGTGSNYGYTF.